Below are 8 T cell receptor beta chains sequenced from a single sample in a study of blood T cells in healthy people across ages. PCR was performed a second time for roughly 7 to 12 cycles using a sample-barcoded 5' primer and a J-beta primer mix. TCRdb re-derived calls from the 5' RACE reads in MiXCR, one entry per CDR3 protein. The sample contains fewer than 2,000,000 distinct CDR3 sequences, 34% of which appear only once. Input material: blood. The receptor set was obtained from a woman in her thirties in good health.

Turning to this clonotype: A much larger clone differs by one base, so this may be a read error. V is TRBV7-3 and J is TRBJ2-3; a weak D match, TRBD2 (6 bases). CDR1 is SGHTA, CDR2 FQGTGA, per germline. CDR3 length: 16 amino acids. V dropped 1 base and J dropped 3 bases, with 14 bases sitting between them. CDR3 protein: CASSLRGGTGTDTQYF. Written as DNA, the CDR3 is TGTGCCAGCAGCTTAAGAGGCGGGACGGGGACAGATACGCAGTATTTT.

Points on this clonotype: An end of the junction differs from the germline gene, which may be a read error. The CDR3 region has the DNA TGTGCCAGCAGCTTAGCGACGACGGGCTCCCACGAGCAGTACTTC. Encoded protein: CASSLATTGSHEQYF. The chain couples TRBV7-6 to TRBJ2-7; no reliable D call. Per germline, CDR1 SGHVS and CDR2 FNYEAQ. This CDR3 is 15 amino acids long.

This clonotype was found many times. This sequence joins TRBV20-1 and TRBJ1-2; the D is unclear. The germline V gene encodes CDR1 DFQATT and CDR2 SNEGSKA (reference sequence). The CDR3 totals 17 residues. V lost 5 bases and J lost 2, with 24 bases in between. CDR3 DNA: TGCAGTGCTCAGATTCCCCACACAAGGGCAGCCAACTATGGCTACACCTTC. Translating gives CSAQIPHTRAANYGYTF.

The rearrangement links TRBV6-5 to TRBJ2-3; D tentatively fits TRBD1 or TRBD2 (6 bases each). Deletions cut 5 bases from V and 2 bases from J, with 11 bases between. Per the germline V gene, CDR1 is MNHEY and CDR2 is SVGAGI. The CDR3 is made up of 14 amino acids. CDR3 in amino acids: CASSRGTNTDTQYF. The CDR3 DNA follows: TGTGCCAGCAGTCGGGGGACAAACACAGATACGCAGTATTTT.

This chain connects TRBV28 to TRBJ1-1; a weak D match, TRBD1 (5 bases). This CDR3 comprises 16 residues. Trimming removed 7 bases from V and 3 bases from J, with 21 bases in between. CDR1 and CDR2 (germline): MDHEN, SYDVKM. The CDR3 loop reads CASTTPETGLDTEAFF. The DNA for the CDR3 is TGTGCCAGCACCACTCCCGAGACGGGGCTGGACACTGAAGCTTTCTTT.

The V call is TRBV12-3 or TRBV12-4, the J call TRBJ1-6; D uncertain. This CDR3 is 14 amino acids long. Trimming stripped 6 bases from V and 6 bases from J, with 12 bases between. The DNA for the CDR3 is TGTGCCAGCAGCCCTCAGGCATTTAATTCACCCCTCCACTTT. This translates into CASSPQAFNSPLHF.

The chain combines TRBV15 with TRBJ2-5, with a possible D match to TRBD2 (6 bases). The CDR3 covers 14 residues. Looked up from germline, CDR1 is LNHNV and CDR2 is YYDKDF (reference sequence). The V end was cut by 3 bases, the J end by 4 bases, with 12 bases between. The CDR3 protein is CATSRKAGAETQYF. The CDR3 nucleotides are TGTGCCACCAGCAGGAAAGCGGGCGCAGAGACCCAGTACTTC.

This sequence joins TRBV20-1 and TRBJ2-5; TRBD1 is a possible D gene (6 bases). The V and J ends lost 6 bases and 5 bases respectively, with 16 bases between them. The CDR3 has 13 residues. Per germline, CDR1 DFQATT and CDR2 SNEGSKA (reference sequence). The DNA for the CDR3 is TGCAGTGCGCACCTGACAGGTCGCGAGACCCAGTACTTC. This codes for CSAHLTGRETQYF.